A single sample is the source of the 24 T cell receptor beta chains below, sequenced in a study of cytomegalovirus exposure and HLA in healthy donors listed by TCRdb under 2017. Libraries came from the immunoSEQ multiplex PCR assay. TCRdb retrieved this table from immuneACCESS and kept in-frame rearrangements only. Not all clones are present; in checked studies, unresolved V genes account for under half, and no reason is known for the remainder. The sample table shows about 140,000 clones, and almost 90% are seen once. Clones ranked in the top ten supply 7.5% to 10% of the sample. The sequenced sample was PBMCs. Receptors originate from a woman between 18 and 29 years old in good health and CMV-seropositive.

This clone was counted between two and nine times. The CDR3 sequence is CASSLPRQGKTQYF. CDR3 bases: TGTGCCAGCAGCTTGCCCCGACAGGGTAAGACCCAGTACTTC. The chain uses TRBV5-6 and TRBJ2-5; TRBD1 matches at 7 bases. Per the germline V gene, CDR1 is SGHDT and CDR2 is YYEEEE. The CDR3 totals 14 residues. V shed 1 base, J shed 6 bases, and the junction held 6 bases outside the gene matches.

The chain employs TRBV27 and TRBJ1-2; maybe TRBD1 (5 bases). CDR1 and CDR2 (germline): MNHEY, SMNVEV (reference sequence). V shed 0 bases and J shed 6 bases, with 11 bases lying between them. The CDR3 spans 14 residues. The CDR3 DNA reads TGTGCCAGCAGTTTATCGGGGGGGTACAATGGCTACACCTTC. It codes for CASSLSGGYNGYTF.

The rearrangement joins TRBV5-1 to TRBJ2-1; D may be TRBD1 (6 bases). CDR1 is SGHRS and CDR2 is YFSETQ in the germline V gene. With 0 bases removed from V and 1 base from J, the gap between germline ends came to 11 bases. The CDR3 length is 16 residues. CDR3 region: CASSLASRGSYNEQFF. The CDR3 DNA follows: TGCGCCAGCAGCTTGGCCAGCAGGGGATCCTACAATGAGCAGTTCTTC.

The chain combines TRBV5-1 with TRBJ2-5; TRBD1 is a possible D gene (5 bases). The CDR3 covers 15 residues. Per germline, CDR1 SGHRS and CDR2 YFSETQ. V was pared by 2 bases and J by 2 bases, with 13 bases between. The CDR3 DNA is TGCGCCAGCAGCTTAATCCCGACAGTACAAGAGACCCAGTACTTC. Encoded protein: CASSLIPTVQETQYF.

This CDR3 is CASSLIANYGYTF. CDR3 nucleotides: TGTGCCAGCAGCTTAATAGCTAACTATGGCTACACCTTC. The chain uses TRBV5-5 and TRBJ1-2, with no clear D. The V end was cut by 2 bases, the J end by 0 bases, with 5 bases between. CDR1 is SGHKS, CDR2 YYEKEE, per germline (reference sequence). The CDR3 loop spans 13 amino acids.

The gene calls are TRBV7-9 and TRBJ1-5; D is uncertain. The CDR3 totals 14 residues. CDR1 SEHNR and CDR2 FQNEAQ come from the germline V gene (reference sequence). Deletions cut 5 bases from V and 7 bases from J, with 15 bases between. For the CDR3, the DNA is TGTGCCAGCAGCCCTACGGGTTTTGGGCAGCCCCAGCATTTT. This encodes CASSPTGFGQPQHF.

V gene TRBV4-2 combines with J gene TRBJ2-1; D is undetermined. The CDR3 consists of 15 residues. The V end lost 0 bases, the J end lost 10 bases, and 16 bases lay between the germline ends. Germline assignment: CDR1 LGHNA and CDR2 YNFKEQ. The CDR3 sequence is CASSQEYHLSREQFF. For the CDR3, the DNA is TGTGCCAGCAGCCAAGAGTATCACCTTTCCAGGGAGCAGTTCTTC.

This clone was counted once. The CDR3 protein is CASSSTRLETQYF. In DNA, the CDR3 is TGTGCCAGCAGCTCGACTAGACTAGAGACCCAGTACTTC. The chain combines TRBV5-4 with TRBJ2-5, with D possibly TRBD2 on 6 matching bases. The CDR3 has 13 residues. Germline-derived CDR1 and CDR2 are SGHNT and YYREEE (reference sequence). Trimming stripped 3 bases from V and 4 bases from J, with 10 bases between.

V gene TRBV18 combines with J gene TRBJ1-2; the match to TRBD1 covers 8 bases. The germline gives CDR1 KGHSH, CDR2 LQKENI. J gave up 6 bases and V 1 base, and 10 bases lay outside the gene matches. The CDR3 runs to 16 residues. The CDR3 nucleotides are TGTGCCAGCTCACCACTCCCTGGCACAGGGGGGAATGGCTACACCTTC. It yields the protein CASSPLPGTGGNGYTF.

V gene TRBV2 combines with J gene TRBJ2-5; a weak D match, TRBD1 (6 bases). There are 15 residues in the CDR3. V lost 2 bases, J lost 3 bases, and 13 bases lay in between. Per the germline V gene, CDR1 is SNHLY and CDR2 is FYNNEI. The CDR3 here is CASSETPGTKETQYF. CDR3 DNA: TGTGCCAGCAGTGAAACCCCCGGGACAAAAGAGACCCAGTACTTC.

V and J are TRBV7-3 and TRBJ2-1; TRBD2 matches at 13 bases. CDR3 size: 16 residues. The germline gives CDR1 SGHTA, CDR2 FQGTGA. V trimming: 1 base; J trimming: 7 bases; junction bases outside the gene matches: 4. CDR3 nucleotides: TGTGCCAGCAGCTTAAGAGGACTAGCGGGAGCAAATGAGCAGTTCTTC. Amino acid sequence: CASSLRGLAGANEQFF.

The chain combines TRBV2 with TRBJ2-5; 12 nucleotides agree with TRBD2. J gave up 7 bases and V 6 bases, and 9 bases lay outside the gene matches. This CDR3 spans 15 amino acids. Per germline, CDR1 SNHLY and CDR2 FYNNEI. CDR3 DNA sequence: TGTGCCAGCAGGCCTACACCGACTAGCGGGGGGACCCAGTACTTC. As protein: CASRPTPTSGGTQYF.

The chain uses TRBV4-3 and TRBJ2-3; D is perhaps TRBD2 (7 bases). CDR1 is LGHNA, CDR2 YSLEER, per germline. The CDR3 length is 16 residues. V was shortened by 4 bases and J by 1 base, with 15 bases between the two germline ends. For the CDR3, the DNA is TGCGCCAGCAGCCTCATGCGGGGGCAGGGCACAGATACGCAGTATTTT. Translated: CASSLMRGQGTDTQYF.

A single count supports this clone. V and J are TRBV10-1 and TRBJ2-2; 7 nucleotides match TRBD2. J lost 7 bases, V lost 5 bases, and 4 bases had no gene match. The CDR3 length is 13 residues. Germline V lookup: CDR1 WNHNN, CDR2 SYGVQD (reference sequence). In DNA, the CDR3 is TGCGCCAGCAGTAGAGGGGAGGGCGGGGAGCTGTTTTTT. This codes for CASSRGEGGELFF.

The chain links TRBV10-3 to TRBJ2-3; tentatively, D is TRBD2 (6 bases). The CDR3 covers 17 residues. Germline-derived CDR1 and CDR2 are ENHRY and SYGVKD. Trimming took 0 bases from V and 7 from J, leaving 20 bases between them. In DNA form, the CDR3 reads TGTGCCATCAGTGAGTCCGGGCGGGACCTAGGCAGCTATACGCAGTATTTT. Its translation: CAISESGRDLGSYTQYF.

The V and J genes are TRBV11-2 and TRBJ1-3; D might be TRBD1 (5 bases). The CDR3 sequence is 17 residues long. Trimming stripped 0 bases from V and 0 bases from J, with 12 bases between. Germline V gene sequence: CDR1 SGHAT, CDR2 FQNNGV. CDR3 in amino acids: CASSLERGSTSGNTIYF. The DNA for the CDR3 is TGTGCCAGCAGCTTAGAGCGGGGGAGCACCTCTGGAAACACCATATATTTT.

The CDR3 loop is CASSLWGRGYSPLHF. In nucleotides, the CDR3 is TGTGCCAGCAGTTTATGGGGCAGGGGGTATTCACCCCTCCACTTT. V gene TRBV27 combines with J gene TRBJ1-6; 7 bases are shared with TRBD1. The CDR3 has 15 amino acids. CDR1 MNHEY and CDR2 SMNVEV come from the germline V gene (reference sequence). Germline trimming cut 1 base from V and 8 bases from J; bases unmatched to any gene: 5.

This clone occurred once. The gene calls are TRBV5-1 and TRBJ2-1; 10 positions agree with TRBD1. The junction had 3 bases not matched to a gene; V was cut back by 3 bases and J by 6 bases. The CDR3 contains 14 residues. Germline V lookup: CDR1 SGHRS, CDR2 YFSETQ. CDR3 DNA: TGCGCCAGCAGCTCGGGACAGGGGAGCAATGAGCAGTTCTTC. Its protein product is CASSSGQGSNEQFF.

This chain uses TRBV28 with TRBJ1-2, with 7 bases aligning to TRBD1. Germline V gene data show CDR1 as MDHEN and CDR2 as SYDVKM. The CDR3 is 15 residues long. Trimming at V came to 6 bases and at J to 2 bases, leaving 9 bases not matched to a gene. The CDR3 sequence: CASRELDRENYGYTF. The CDR3 bases are TGTGCCAGCAGAGAGCTTGACAGGGAAAACTATGGCTACACCTTC.

The rearrangement links TRBV28 to TRBJ2-7, with 7 bases lining up with TRBD1. The CDR3 has 14 amino acids. The V gene end was trimmed by 6 bases and the J gene end by 0 bases; junction bases not matched to a gene: 5. The V gene's germline CDR1 is MDHEN and CDR2 SYDVKM. This CDR3 reads CASSPTGSSYEQYF. Written as DNA, the CDR3 is TGTGCCAGCAGCCCGACAGGGAGCTCCTACGAGCAGTACTTC. Looking up the rest from reference TRBV28 and TRBJ2-7 gives the full variable domain: DVKVTQSSRYLVKRTGEKVFLECVQDMDHENMFWYRQDPGLGLRLIYFSYDVKMKEKGDIPEGYSVSREKKERFSLILESASTNQTSMYLCASSPTGSSYEQYFGPGTRLTVT.

V usage is TRBV4-3 and J usage is TRBJ2-1, with 8 nucleotides matching TRBD1. This CDR3 region has 16 residues. Trimming cost V 0 bases and J 7 bases; bases outside gene matches: 8. Germline CDR1 LGHNA, CDR2 YSLEER. The CDR3 protein is CASSQDKTGVGNEQFF. CDR3 DNA sequence: TGCGCCAGCAGCCAAGACAAGACAGGGGTAGGTAATGAGCAGTTCTTC.

The CDR3 region has the DNA TGTGCCAGCAGTTACTCGATCGGGGACTACACTGAAGCTTTCTTT. It is translated as CASSYSIGDYTEAFF. The chain carries TRBV6-6 and TRBJ1-1; weak D call: TRBD1 (5 bases). This CDR3 is built from 15 residues. V dropped 0 bases and J dropped 3 bases, with 11 bases sitting between them. The germline V gene encodes CDR1 MNHNY and CDR2 SVGAGI (reference sequence).

This chain connects TRBV2 to TRBJ2-5; D not certain. The V gene's germline CDR1 is SNHLY and CDR2 FYNNEI. This CDR3 comprises 13 residues. V lost 3 bases and J lost 2, with 7 bases in between. CDR3: CASSDRDQETQYF. DNA of the CDR3: TGTGCCAGCAGTGACCGAGATCAAGAGACCCAGTACTTC. Combining the CDR3 with reference TRBV2 and TRBJ2-5 gives the whole variable domain EPEVTQTPSHQVTQMGQEVILRCVPISNHLYFYWYRQILGQKVEFLVSFYNNEISEKSEIFDDQFSVERPDGSNFTLKIRSTKLEDSAMYFCASSDRDQETQYFGPGTRLLVL.

This chain links TRBV10-3 with TRBJ1-2, with D unclear. V lost 6 bases and J lost 1, with 18 bases in between. The germline V gene has CDR1 ENHRY and CDR2 SYGVKD. The CDR3 is 16 residues long. For the CDR3, the DNA is TGTGCCATCAGCGCCGGAAGGAGTTCGGTTAACTATGGCTACACCTTC. This encodes CAISAGRSSVNYGYTF.